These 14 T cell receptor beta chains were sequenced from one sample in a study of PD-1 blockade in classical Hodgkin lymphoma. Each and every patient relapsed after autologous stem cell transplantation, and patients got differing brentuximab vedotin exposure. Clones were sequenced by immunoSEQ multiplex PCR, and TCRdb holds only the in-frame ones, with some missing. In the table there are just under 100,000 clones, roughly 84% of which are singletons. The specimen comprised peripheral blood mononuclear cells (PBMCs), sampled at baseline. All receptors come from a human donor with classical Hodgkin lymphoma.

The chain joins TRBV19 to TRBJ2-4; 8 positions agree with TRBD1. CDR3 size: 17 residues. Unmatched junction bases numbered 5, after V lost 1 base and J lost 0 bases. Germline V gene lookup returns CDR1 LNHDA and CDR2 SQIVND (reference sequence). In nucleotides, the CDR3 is TGTGCCAGTAGTATAGTAGGACAGGGAGTAGCCAAAAACATTCAGTACTTC. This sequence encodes CASSIVGQGVAKNIQYF.

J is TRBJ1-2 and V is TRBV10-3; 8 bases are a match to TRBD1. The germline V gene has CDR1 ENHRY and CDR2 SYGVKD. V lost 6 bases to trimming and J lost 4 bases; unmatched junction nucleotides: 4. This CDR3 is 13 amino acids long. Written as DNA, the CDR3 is TGTGCCATCAGGGGGACAGGCGGCTATGGCTACACCTTC. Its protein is CAIRGTGGYGYTF.

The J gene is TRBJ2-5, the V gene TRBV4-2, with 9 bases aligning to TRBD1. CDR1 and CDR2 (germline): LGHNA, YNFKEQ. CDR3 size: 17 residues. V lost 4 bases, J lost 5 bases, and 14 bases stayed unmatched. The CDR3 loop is CASSPFLVGQGWETQYF. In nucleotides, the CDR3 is TGTGCCAGCAGCCCATTTCTAGTGGGACAGGGATGGGAGACCCAGTACTTC.

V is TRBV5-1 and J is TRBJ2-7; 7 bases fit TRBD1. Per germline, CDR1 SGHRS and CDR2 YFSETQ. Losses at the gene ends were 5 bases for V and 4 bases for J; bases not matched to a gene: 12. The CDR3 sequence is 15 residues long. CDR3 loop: CASSSTGTDIYEQYF. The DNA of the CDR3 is TGCGCCAGCAGTTCAACCGGGACAGACATTTACGAGCAGTACTTC.

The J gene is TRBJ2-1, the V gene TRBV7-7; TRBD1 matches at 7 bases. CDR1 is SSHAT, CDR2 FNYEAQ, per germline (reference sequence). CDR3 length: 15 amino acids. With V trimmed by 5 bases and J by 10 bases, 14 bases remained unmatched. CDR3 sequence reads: CASSTSPETGNEQFF. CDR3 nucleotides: TGTGCCAGCAGCACGTCACCCGAGACAGGGAACGAGCAGTTCTTC.

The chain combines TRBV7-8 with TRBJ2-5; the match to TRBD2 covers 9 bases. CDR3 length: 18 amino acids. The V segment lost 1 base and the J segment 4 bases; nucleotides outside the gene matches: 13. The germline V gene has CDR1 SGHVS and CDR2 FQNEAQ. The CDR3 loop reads CASSLGGVSGRRGETQYF. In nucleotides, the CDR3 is TGTGCCAGCAGCTTAGGGGGGGTTAGCGGGAGAAGGGGAGAGACCCAGTACTTC.

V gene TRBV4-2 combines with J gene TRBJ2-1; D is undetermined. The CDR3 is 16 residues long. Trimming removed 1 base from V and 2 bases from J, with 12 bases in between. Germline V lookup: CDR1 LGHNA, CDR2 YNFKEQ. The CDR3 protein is CASSQVPGRAYNEQFF. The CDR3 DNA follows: TGTGCCAGCAGCCAAGTTCCCGGTCGCGCCTACAATGAGCAGTTCTTC.

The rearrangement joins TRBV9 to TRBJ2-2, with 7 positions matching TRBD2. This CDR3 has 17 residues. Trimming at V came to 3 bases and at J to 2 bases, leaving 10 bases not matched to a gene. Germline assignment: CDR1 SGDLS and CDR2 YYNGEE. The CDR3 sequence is CASSGLGRGPNTGELFF. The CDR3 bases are TGTGCCAGCAGCGGTTTAGGGAGGGGTCCTAACACCGGGGAGCTGTTTTTT.

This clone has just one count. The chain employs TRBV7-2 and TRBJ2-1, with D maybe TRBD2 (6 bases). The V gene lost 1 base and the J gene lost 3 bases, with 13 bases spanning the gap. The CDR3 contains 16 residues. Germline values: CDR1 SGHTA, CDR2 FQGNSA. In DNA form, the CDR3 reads TGTGCCAGCAGCTTAGGTCTAGCGCGTAACTACAATGAGCAGTTCTTC. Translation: CASSLGLARNYNEQFF.

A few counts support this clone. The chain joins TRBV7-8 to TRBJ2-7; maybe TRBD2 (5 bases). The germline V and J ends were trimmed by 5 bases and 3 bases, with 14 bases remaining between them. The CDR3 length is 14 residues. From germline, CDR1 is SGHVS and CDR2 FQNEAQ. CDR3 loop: CASSPRRESYEQYF. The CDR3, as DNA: TGTGCCAGCAGCCCCCGCCGGGAAAGCTACGAGCAGTACTTC.

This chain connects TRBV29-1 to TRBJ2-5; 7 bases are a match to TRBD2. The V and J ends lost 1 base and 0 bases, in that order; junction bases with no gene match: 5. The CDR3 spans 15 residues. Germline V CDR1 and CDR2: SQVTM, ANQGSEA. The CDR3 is CSVEGLRGYQETQYF. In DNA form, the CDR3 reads TGCAGCGTTGAAGGGTTGCGGGGGTACCAAGAGACCCAGTACTTC.

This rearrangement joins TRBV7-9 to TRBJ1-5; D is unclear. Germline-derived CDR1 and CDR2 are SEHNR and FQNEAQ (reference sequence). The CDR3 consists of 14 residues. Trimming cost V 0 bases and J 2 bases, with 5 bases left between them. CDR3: CASSLALGNQPQHF. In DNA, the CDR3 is TGTGCCAGCAGCTTAGCACTCGGCAATCAGCCCCAGCATTTT. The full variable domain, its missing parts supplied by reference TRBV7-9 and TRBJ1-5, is DTGVSQNPRHKITKRGQNVTFRCDPISEHNRLYWYRQTLGQGPEFLTYFQNEAQLEKSRLLSDRFSAERPKGSFSTLEIQRTEQGDSAMYLCASSLALGNQPQHFGDGTRLSIL.

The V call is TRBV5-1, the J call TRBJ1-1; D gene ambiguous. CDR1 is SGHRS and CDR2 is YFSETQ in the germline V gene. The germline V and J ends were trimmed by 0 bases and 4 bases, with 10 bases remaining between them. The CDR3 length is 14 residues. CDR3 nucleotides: TGCGCCAGCAGCTTGGCTGAACGTAGCACTGAAGCTTTCTTT. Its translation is CASSLAERSTEAFF.

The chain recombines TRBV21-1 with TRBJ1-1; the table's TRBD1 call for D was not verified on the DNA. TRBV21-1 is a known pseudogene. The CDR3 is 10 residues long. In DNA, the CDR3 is TGTGCCAACACAAACACTGAAGCTTTCTTT. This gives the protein CANTNTEAFF.